This T cell receptor beta chain was identified in a study of shared clonotypes between healthy human individuals. Remarks on this clone: Its antigen is unidentified.

The CDR3 is made up of 15 amino acids. V was clipped by 4 bases and J by 8 bases, with 15 bases between them. Germline assignment: CDR1 LNHDA and CDR2 SQIVND (reference sequence). The study drew its donors from healthy HIV-negative adults without recent acute infections or vaccinations. Here immunoSEQ multiplex PCR was the method, and the copy in TCRdb shows in-frame clones only, minus some. The sample carries about 2 million clones, roughly 96% recorded once. Study-level results: In contrast to clonotypes shared by all four donors, non-shared clonotypes had lower generation probabilities.

This receptor was taken from a man aged 18 to 29 in good health. This chain joins TRBV19 and TRBJ1-6; possibly TRBD1 for D (5 bases). Sequencing input: naive CD4+ T cells sorted from blood. Stated subset: CD45RA+ positively selected. The CDR3 DNA is TGTGCCAGTAGTACCGTAGCAGGGTTGGATTCACCCCTCCACTTT. Translation gives CASSTVAGLDSPLHF.